This T cell receptor beta chain was profiled in a study of blood T cell repertoires in COVID-19. Generated by immunoSEQ multiplex PCR, the TCRdb table keeps only in-frame clones and is missing some. The table includes about 350,000 clones, more than 70% detected once. Allocation to cohorts depended on clinical history reported by the participants. Contact with a PCR-confirmed or clinician-diagnosed COVID-19 case occurred within 2 weeks of entry. This CDR3 spans 14 amino acids. Germline CDR1 and CDR2: SEHNR and FQNEAQ (reference sequence). Trimming took off 1 base at V and 4 bases at J, with 10 bases between the two ends.

This rearrangement joins TRBV7-9 to TRBJ1-1; D is possibly TRBD1 (5 bases). This clonotype was obtained from a woman in her 30s who had been exposed to COVID-19. The specimen sequenced was PBMCs or T cells enriched from blood (not recorded which). CDR3 nucleotides: TGTGCCAGCAGCTTAGGGCAGGGCACCACTGAAGCTTTCTTT. Its protein product is CASSLGQGTTEAFF.